This T cell receptor beta chain emerged from a study of identical twins. The CDR3 extends over 14 amino acids. The V gene lost 0 bases and the J gene lost 8 bases, with 13 bases spanning the gap. Germline V CDR1 and CDR2: MNHEY, SVGAGI. In this sample, this clonotype turned up many times. From the 5' RACE reads, TCRdb called clonotypes with MiXCR, one entry per CDR3 protein. The table records about 450,000 distinct CDR3 sequences, approximately 17% of them present only once. The sequence derives from a man aged 45 to 65 in good health. The chain is built from TRBV6-5 and TRBJ1-1, with unresolved D. Material: naive T cells sorted from blood. The CDR3 region is CASSYSPGSREAFF. CDR3 DNA sequence: TGTGCCAGCAGTTACTCGCCGGGGTCAAGAGAAGCTTTCTTT.